Below, 17 T cell receptor beta chains from the same sample are listed, as sequenced in a study of Tregs in tolerant kidney transplant recipients. Assay used: immunoSEQ multiplex PCR; TCRdb lists only in-frame clones, some missing. The specimen's table records 50,000 or so clones. Here the sequenced sample was CD4+ T cells from blood, taken before the transplant. The receptors come from a human donor who received a combined kidney and bone marrow transplant.

As to this clone: The CDR3 goes on 3 residues after the read ends, and that part is filled in from the germline J gene. The V gene is TRBV29-1, the J gene TRBJ2-5; 8 bases map to TRBD1. Germline lookup yields CDR1 SQVTM and CDR2 ANQGSEA. The J segment lost 3 bases and the V segment lost 3 bases, leaving 3 bases of the junction unmatched. CDR3 length: 13 amino acids. The CDR3 here is CSVDGQGEETQYF. Partial CDR3 DNA: TGCAGCGTTGACGGACAGGGCGAAGAGACC.

Regarding this clone: The CDR3 goes on 3 residues after the read ends, and that part is filled in from the germline J gene. This chain joins TRBV7-9 and TRBJ1-5, with 7 positions matching TRBD1. From germline, CDR1 is SEHNR and CDR2 FQNEAQ (reference sequence). CDR3 length equals 15 residues. The V and J ends lost 1 base and 6 bases, in that order; junction bases with no gene match: 6. The CDR3 loop reads CASSLGQGVGQPQHF. The CDR3 bases that were read are TGTGCCAGCAGCTTAGGGCAGGGGGTAGGTCAGCCC.

A word on this clone: Coverage ceases 3 residues before the CDR3 finishes, and the germline J gene fills in the end. The chain carries TRBV6-2 or TRBV6-3 and TRBJ2-7; 9 bases are shared with TRBD1. The CDR3 extends over 16 amino acids. Trimming at V came to 2 bases and at J to 5 bases, leaving 10 bases not matched to a gene. Looked up from germline, CDR1 is MNHEY and CDR2 is SVGEGT. The CDR3 DNA, read in part, is TGTGCCAGCAGTTACCCTCCCGGGACAGGGTACCACGAG. This sequence encodes CASSYPPGTGYHE. The full CDR3 is CASSYPPGTGYHEQYF.

A note on this clone: The CDR3 is cut off 3 residues early in the read; its end comes from the germline J gene. The V gene is TRBV20-1, the J gene TRBJ1-5; D is perhaps TRBD1 (5 bases). In germline, CDR1 is DFQATT, CDR2 SNEGSKA (reference sequence). With 3 bases removed from V and 0 bases from J, the gap between germline ends came to 9 bases. This CDR3 spans 14 amino acids. Incomplete CDR3 DNA: TGCAGTGCTAGTCAGGGACTTAGCAATCAGCCC. This codes for CSASQGLSNQP. The CDR3 as a whole reads CSASQGLSNQPQHF.

Details on this clone: The CDR3 end is not reached by the read, which stops 3 residues before it; the germline J gene fills it in. The chain employs TRBV19 and TRBJ2-1; 14 bases are a match to TRBD2. The germline V gene encodes CDR1 LNHDA and CDR2 SQIVND (reference sequence). Unmatched junction bases numbered 8, after V lost 4 bases and J lost 9 bases. The CDR3 loop spans 16 amino acids. Partial CDR3 DNA: TGTGCCAGTAGTACGCCCGGGACTAGCGGGAGTGGTGAG. Translation: CASSTPGTSGSGE. The entire CDR3 is CASSTPGTSGSGEQFF.

With respect to this clone: Read data end 3 residues before the CDR3 end; the end is taken from the germline J gene. The chain is built from TRBV29-1 and TRBJ2-7, with 8 bases matching TRBD2. Looked up from germline, CDR1 is SQVTM and CDR2 is ANQGSEA. J lost 2 bases, V lost 6 bases, and 3 bases had no gene match. The CDR3 length is 12 residues. The DNA read from the CDR3 is TGCAGCGTCCCAGCGGGGGCCTACGAG. Translating it yields CSVPAGAYE. The whole CDR3 protein reads CSVPAGAYEQYF.

As for this clone: The junction differs from germline at one of its ends, possibly a read error. This CDR3 reads CASSESRGFPSTATQYF. CDR3 DNA, as far as it was read: TGCGCCAGCAGTGAGTCCAGGGGCTTCCCTAGCACAGCTACG. The chain combines TRBV10-1 with TRBJ2-3; D may be TRBD1 (6 bases). The CDR3 end falls 3 residues outside the read, so it is completed with the germline J gene. The germline gives CDR1 WNHNN, CDR2 SYGVQD (reference sequence). The CDR3 totals 17 residues.

Concerning this clone: The CDR3 end is not reached by the read, which stops 3 residues before it; the germline J gene fills it in. Other DNA sequences in this specimen translate into the identical CDR3. The rearrangement joins TRBV7-7 to TRBJ2-3; TRBD2 might be the D (5 bases). Trimming took 1 base from V and 0 from J, leaving 11 bases between them. Germline lookup yields CDR1 SSHAT and CDR2 FNYEAQ (reference sequence). CDR3 length: 16 amino acids. CDR3 DNA (partial): TGTGCCAGCAGCTTAGGGGCGGGCCTAAGCACAGATACG. Residues: CASSLGAGLSTDT. The whole CDR3 sequence reads CASSLGAGLSTDTQYF. The full variable domain, completed using reference TRBV7-7 and TRBJ2-3, is GAGVSQSPRYKVTKRGQDVTLRCDPISSHATLYWYQQALGQGPEFLTYFNYEAQPDKSGLPSDRFSAERPEGSISTLTIQRTEQRDSAMYRCASSLGAGLSTDTQYFGPGTRLTVL.

A remark on this clone: The read gets to within 3 residues of the CDR3 end, and the germline J gene fills in the rest. The rearrangement joins TRBV7-8 to TRBJ2-5, with TRBD2 identical over 10 bases. Per germline, CDR1 SGHVS and CDR2 FQNEAQ. V shed 1 base and J 5 bases; nucleotides not matched to a gene: 4. This CDR3 contains 15 residues. The part of the CDR3 DNA that was read is TGTGCCAGCAGCTTAGAATCACTAGCGGGGGAGACC. Its translation: CASSLESLAGET. The complete CDR3 protein is CASSLESLAGETQYF. The full variable domain, completed using reference TRBV7-8 and TRBJ2-5, is GAGVSQSPRYKVAKRGQDVALRCDPISGHVSLFWYQQALGQGPEFLTYFQNEAQLDKSGLPSDRFFAERPEGSVSTLKIQRTQQEDSAVYLCASSLESLAGETQYFGPGTRLLVL.

Concerning this clone itself: Read coverage stops 3 residues before the CDR3 terminus; the germline J gene supplies the remainder. This sequence joins TRBV5-3 and TRBJ2-4; 7 bases map to TRBD2. TRBV5-3 belongs to the ORF category, with a function that is uncertain. The CDR3 is 15 residues long. The J segment lost 3 bases and the V segment lost 4 bases, leaving 7 bases of the junction unmatched. This chain's CDR3 is CARSHLGGSKNIQYF. The DNA read from the CDR3 is TGTGCCAGAAGCCACCTGGGCGGGAGCAAAAACATT.

Worth noting for this clone: The CDR3 is cut off 3 residues early in the read; its end comes from the germline J gene. This chain uses TRBV7-6 with TRBJ2-4; 8 bases fit TRBD1. Trimming took 3 bases from V and 2 from J; bases not matched to a gene: 6. CDR3 length: 16 residues. Germline V gene data show CDR1 as SGHVS and CDR2 as FNYEAQ. The CDR3 bases that were read are TGTGCCAGCAGCTTGGGGACAGGCGGGTCCAAAAACATT. Translated: CASSLGTGGSKNI. From start to end, the CDR3 is CASSLGTGGSKNIQYF.

As to this clone: The read finishes 3 residues shy of the CDR3 end, and the germline J gene is used to complete it. This chain joins TRBV18 and TRBJ1-5; D is perhaps TRBD1 (6 bases). The germline CDR1 and CDR2 sequences are KGHSH and LQKENI. The V gene lost 2 bases and the J gene lost 2 bases, with 7 bases spanning the gap. CDR3 size: 14 residues. The covered CDR3 bases are TGTGCCAGCTCACCATCAGGGGGCAATCAGCCC. As protein: CASSPSGGNQP. The full CDR3 is CASSPSGGNQPQHF.

On this clone itself: The read falls 3 residues short of the CDR3 end, and the missing part is taken from the germline J gene. The rearrangement uses TRBV19 and TRBJ1-1; 7 positions match TRBD1. The CDR3 runs 14 residues. V lost 6 bases to trimming and J lost 4 bases; unmatched junction nucleotides: 8. Germline loops: CDR1 LNHDA, CDR2 SQIVND (reference sequence). The CDR3 bases that were read are TGTGCCAGTAGCCCAACAGGGGTAAGCACTGAA. This sequence encodes CASSPTGVSTE. From start to end, the CDR3 is CASSPTGVSTEAFF.

Comments on this clone: The sequence runs out 3 residues before the end of the CDR3; the remainder is reconstructed from the germline J gene. V and J are TRBV5-4 and TRBJ1-2; D ambiguous. V lost 1 base and J lost 4, with 14 bases in between. The CDR3 consists of 15 residues. Germline V gives CDR1 SGHNT, CDR2 YYREEE (reference sequence). The CDR3 DNA, read in part, is TGTGCCAGCAGCTTGATGGCTCCCCTAGTCTATGGC. This codes for CASSLMAPLVYG. The complete CDR3 protein is CASSLMAPLVYGYTF.

Turning to this clone: The read ends 3 residues early relative to the CDR3; the germline J gene fills the gap. This rearrangement joins TRBV18 to TRBJ2-2; a possible D gene is TRBD2 (6 bases). CDR3 length: 17 residues. The V end was cut by 6 bases, the J end by 1 base, with 18 bases between. CDR1 is KGHSH, CDR2 LQKENI, per germline. The sequenced CDR3 bases are TGTGCCAGCTCCCACGTAGTAGCGGAGATGAACACCGGGGAG. Encoded protein: CASSHVVAEMNTGE. The CDR3 reads in full as CASSHVVAEMNTGELFF.

Here the CDR3 reads CSVEGQGGQPQHF. The part of the CDR3 DNA that was read is TGCAGCGTTGAGGGACAGGGCGGTCAGCCC. J is TRBJ1-5 and V is TRBV29-1; 9 bases agree with TRBD1. Sequencing ends 3 residues short of the CDR3 end; the germline J gene provides the rest. The germline V gene encodes CDR1 SQVTM and CDR2 ANQGSEA. This CDR3 has 13 amino acids. Germline trimming cut 3 bases from V and 6 bases from J; bases unmatched to any gene: 3.

Details on this clone: Read coverage stops 3 residues before the CDR3 terminus; the germline J gene supplies the remainder. The V call is TRBV12-3 or TRBV12-4, the J call TRBJ1-3; no firm D call. V was pared by 3 bases and J by 0 bases, with 12 bases between. This CDR3 is 16 amino acids long. CDR3 DNA (partial): TGTGCCAGCAGTTTCTGGGCCCAACCCTCTGGAAACACC. The encoded protein is CASSFWAQPSGNT. The entire CDR3 sequence reads CASSFWAQPSGNTIYF.